Below, 24 T cell receptor beta chains from the same sample are listed, as sequenced in a study of tumor and adjacent non-tumor tissue in lung cancer. This sample's RNA came from whole unsorted tissue. TCRbeta libraries were built with three rounds of nested PCR, modified from ARM-PCR. TCRdb fed the multiplex PCR reads into MiXCR, producing one record per CDR3 protein. The sample consists of approximately 120,000 distinct CDR3 sequences, 60% to 70% of them appearing once. The sequenced sample was lung tumor tissue. Receptor source: a man aged 30 to 45 with non-small cell lung cancer.

Of note for this clonotype: This clone may be a read error of a much larger clone one base away. V usage is TRBV29-1 and J usage is TRBJ2-7; D may be TRBD1 (6 bases). Germline lookup yields CDR1 SQVTM and CDR2 ANQGSEA. V gave up 0 bases and J gave up 4 bases, with 13 bases separating them. This CDR3 contains 14 residues. In DNA, the CDR3 is TGCAGCGTTGAAGAGGGGGCAGCCGCTTACGAGCAGTACTTC. Translation: CSVEEGAAAYEQYF.

With regard to this clonotype: A read error may account for a junction end that differs from germline. This chain uses TRBV7-2 with TRBJ1-2; no clear D. Germline CDR1 reads SGHTA; CDR2 reads FQGNSA. The CDR3 has 15 residues. CDR3 region: CASSITNRGSYGYIF. Here the CDR3 DNA reads TGTGCCAGCAGCATAACGAACAGAGGGAGCTATGGCTACATCTTC.

There are many counts of this clonotype. This chain joins TRBV20-1 and TRBJ1-5, with D maybe TRBD1 (5 bases). Germline V gene sequence: CDR1 DFQATT, CDR2 SNEGSKA (reference sequence). The CDR3 runs 13 residues. Between the trimmed V and J ends, which lost 6 bases and 5 bases, there was a span of 14 bases. This CDR3 reads CSAGQGRDQPQHF. The CDR3, as DNA: TGCAGTGCCGGGCAGGGTAGGGATCAGCCCCAGCATTTT.

At least ten counts were recorded for this clonotype. This chain joins TRBV6-2 or TRBV6-3 and TRBJ2-7, with TRBD2 matching over 9 bases. CDR1 and CDR2 (germline): MNHEY, SVGEGT. The V gene end was trimmed by 7 bases and the J gene end by 2 bases; junction bases not matched to a gene: 12. This CDR3 region has 16 residues. CDR3 sequence (DNA): TGTGCCAGCATCACCTCCGGAGCGGGAGGTACCTACGAGCAGTACTTC. It encodes CASITSGAGGTYEQYF.

Comments on this clonotype: This could be a read error, since a much larger clone is one nucleotide away. The J gene is TRBJ2-6, the V gene TRBV14; D is perhaps TRBD2 (6 bases). There are 15 residues in the CDR3. CDR1 and CDR2 from the germline V gene are SGHDN and FVKESK. CDR3 in amino acids: CASSPRDSGANILTF. The CDR3 nucleotides are TGTGCCAGCAGCCCAAGGGACTCTGGGGCCAACATCCTGACTTTC.

This clonotype was detected once. Without the conserved terminal phenylalanine or tryptophan, this CDR3 likely stems from a read error. CDR3 sequence: CSVEEGGRWYEQFS. The CDR3 region has the DNA TGCAGCGTTGAAGAAGGCGGGAGATGGTATGAGCAGTTCTCC. The chain has TRBV29-1 and TRBJ2-1; 7 bases map to TRBD2. The CDR3 covers 14 residues. With 0 bases clipped from V and 8 bases from J, the junction kept 7 bases outside the gene matches. The V gene's germline CDR1 is SQVTM and CDR2 ANQGSEA.

The V gene is TRBV20-1, the J gene TRBJ2-5; TRBD1 or TRBD2 may be the D gene (5 bases each). Germline values: CDR1 DFQATT, CDR2 SNEGSKA (reference sequence). This CDR3 spans 14 amino acids. In DNA, the CDR3 is TGCGGTACTAGAGTGGGGCTAGCTGCCGAGACCCAGTACTTC. Amino acids: CGTRVGLAAETQYF.

This clonotype was seen many times. CDR3: CASSQVGGNEQFF. In DNA form, the CDR3 reads TGTGCCAGCAGTCAGGTGGGGGGGAATGAGCAGTTCTTC. This sequence joins TRBV11-3 and TRBJ2-1; 7 bases align to TRBD2. Trimming removed 6 bases from V and 7 bases from J; junction bases left unmatched: 6. In germline, CDR1 is SGHNT, CDR2 YENEEA. This CDR3 comprises 13 residues.

This sequence joins TRBV6-1 and TRBJ2-3; 9 nucleotides agree with TRBD1. This CDR3 is built from 18 residues. The V segment lost 2 bases and the J segment 14 bases; nucleotides outside the gene matches: 23. From germline, CDR1 is MNHNS and CDR2 SASEGT. Here the CDR3 reads CASSELRWGQGGTDTRYF. CDR3 nucleotides: TGTGCCAGCAGTGAATTGAGGTGGGGACAGGGTGGGACAGATACACGGTATTTT.

As to this clonotype: This may be a read error: a much more frequent sequence differs by one nucleotide. The V and J genes are TRBV6-6 and TRBJ2-2; TRBD1 is a possible D gene (5 bases). CDR3 length: 16 amino acids. Trimming removed 2 bases at V and 3 bases at J, with 13 bases between. Germline lookup yields CDR1 MNHNY and CDR2 SVGAGI (reference sequence). The CDR3 spells CASSYSDSRDTGELFF. The CDR3 DNA follows: TGTGCCAGCAGTTACAGCGACAGCCGAGACACCGGGGAGCTGTTTTTT.

The sample holds one count of this clonotype. Given a much more abundant clone one base away, this may be a read error. The chain combines TRBV20-1 with TRBJ2-2, with D perhaps TRBD2 (6 bases). Germline assignment: CDR1 DFQATT and CDR2 SNEGSKA (reference sequence). This CDR3 comprises 16 residues. V lost 6 bases, J lost 4 bases, and 21 bases lay in between. CDR3 amino acids: CSAASGTGGFTGELFF. CDR3 bases: TGCAGTGCCGCGTCTGGGACTGGCGGATTCACCGGGGAGCTGTTTTTT.

With regard to this clonotype: Without the conserved terminal phenylalanine or tryptophan, this CDR3 likely stems from a read error. The rearrangement links TRBV20-1 to TRBJ2-1, with D possibly being TRBD2 (6 bases). CDR1 and CDR2 (germline): DFQATT, SNEGSKA (reference sequence). The CDR3 is made up of 13 amino acids. V gave up 7 bases and J gave up 5 bases, with 15 bases separating them. Written as DNA, the CDR3 is TGCAGTGTTAGCGCTGGCGGGAACAATGAGCAGTTCTCC. Translation gives CSVSAGGNNEQFS.

On this clonotype itself: This may come from a read error, since a much larger clone is one base off. The V gene is TRBV20-1, the J gene TRBJ2-7; maybe TRBD1 (5 bases). The germline V and J ends were trimmed by 3 bases and 6 bases, with 12 bases remaining between them. The CDR3 is 12 amino acids. The germline V gene has CDR1 DFQATT and CDR2 SNEGSKA (reference sequence). CDR3 sequence (DNA): TGCAGTGCTAGCACCGAGACAGCCGAGCAGTACTTC. As protein: CSASTETAEQYF.

The rearrangement uses TRBV4-3 and TRBJ1-3; D gene ambiguous. CDR1 LGHNA and CDR2 YSLEER come from the germline V gene. The ends were cut back, 2 bases at V and 5 bases at J, with 7 bases in the middle. This CDR3 comprises 13 residues. CDR3 loop: CASSQRGRNTIYF. The DNA of the CDR3 is TGCGCCAGCAGCCAACGTGGGCGAAACACCATATATTTT.

To note about this clonotype: This clone may be a read error of a much larger clone one base away. The V call is TRBV6-1, the J call TRBJ2-5, with 11 bases fitting TRBD2. Germline assignment: CDR1 MNHNS and CDR2 SASEGT. The CDR3 has 14 amino acids. CDR3 sequence reads: CASRLAGGPETKYF. The CDR3 bases are TGTGCCAGCAGATTAGCGGGAGGGCCGGAGACCAAGTACTTC.

This clonotype was seen once. The chain carries TRBV30 and TRBJ1-5, with D unresolved. Germline V lookup: CDR1 GTSNPN, CDR2 SVGIG (reference sequence). CDR3 length equals 14 residues. V was shortened by 2 bases and J by 5 bases, with 13 bases between the two germline ends. The DNA of the CDR3 is TGTGCCTGGAGTTTCGCGGCAGGAGATCAGCCCCAGCATTTT. Protein product: CAWSFAAGDQPQHF.

Of note for this clonotype: A single base separates this from a much larger clone, so it may be a read error. V and J are TRBV20-1 and TRBJ2-3; D possibly matches TRBD1 or TRBD2 (5 bases each). Germline loops: CDR1 DFQATT, CDR2 SNEGSKA (reference sequence). This CDR3 comprises 13 residues. The CDR3, as DNA: TGCGGTGCCGGGACCCCCGGGACAGATACGCAGTATTTT. This encodes CGAGTPGTDTQYF.

With regard to this clonotype: The junction and the germline gene differ at one end; a read error may be behind it. J is TRBJ2-1 and V is TRBV6-2 or TRBV6-3, with D possibly being TRBD1 or TRBD2 (5 bases each). This CDR3 contains 13 residues. CDR1 and CDR2 (germline): MNHEY, SVGEGT. DNA for the CDR3: TGTGCCAGCAGTAACCTGGGACGGAAGGAGCAATTCTTC. The encoded protein is CASSNLGRKEQFF.

The rearrangement links TRBV5-1 to TRBJ2-1; D may be TRBD2 (6 bases). The CDR3 totals 14 residues. From germline, CDR1 is SGHRS and CDR2 YFSETQ. V was trimmed by 0 bases and J by 2 bases, leaving 6 bases between them. CDR3 in amino acids: CASSLGEAYNEQFF. DNA for the CDR3: TGCGCCAGCAGCTTGGGGGAGGCCTACAATGAGCAGTTCTTC.

To note about this clonotype: The junction differs from germline at one of its ends, possibly a read error. The chain links TRBV5-6 to TRBJ2-1; D ambiguous. Germline lookup yields CDR1 SGHDT and CDR2 YYEEEE. CDR3 length: 12 residues. The CDR3 protein is CASSSTEVVEVF. The CDR3 DNA reads TGTGCCAGCAGCTCTACAGAGGTGGTCGAGGTCTTC.

As regards this clonotype: The germline gene is not matched at one end of the junction; a read error may be the cause. The chain has TRBV11-2 and TRBJ2-5; 7 bases line up with TRBD1. Germline values: CDR1 SGHAT, CDR2 FQNNGV. The CDR3 totals 14 residues. The CDR3: CAISFGGQPETQYF. In DNA form, the CDR3 reads TGTGCCATCAGCTTTGGGGGACAGCCAGAGACGCAGTACTTC.

This clonotype was seen only a few times. Given a much more abundant clone one base away, this may be a read error. The DNA for the CDR3 is TGTACCATCCAAGCGGGGCTAGGAGCTTTCTTT. Its translation is CTIQAGLGAFF. This chain joins TRBV10-3 and TRBJ1-1; a possible D gene is TRBD1 (5 bases). Germline loops: CDR1 ENHRY, CDR2 SYGVKD. CDR3 length: 11 amino acids.

About this clonotype: The germline gene is not matched at one end of the junction; a read error may be the cause. The J gene is TRBJ1-2, the V gene TRBV4-1; D perhaps matches TRBD1 (6 bases). Germline CDR1 MGHRA, CDR2 YSYEKL. The CDR3 runs 18 residues. This CDR3 reads CTSSQDSTGTRSLYGYTF. The DNA of the CDR3 is TGCACCAGCAGCCAGGACTCAACCGGGACAAGGAGTCTCTATGGCTACACCTTC.

This clonotype was observed a handful of times. It is likely a read error, because the conserved phenylalanine at the end of the CDR3 is missing. The chain is built from TRBV11-3 and TRBJ2-7, with D possibly being TRBD1 (6 bases). This CDR3 contains 14 residues. CDR1 is SGHNT and CDR2 is YENEEA in the germline V gene. Trimming removed 4 bases from V and 2 bases from J, with 12 bases in between. CDR3: CASSSGHGAYEQYI. The CDR3 DNA reads TGTGCCAGCAGCTCGGGACATGGAGCCTACGAGCAGTACATC.